Following are 6 T cell receptor beta chains from one sample sequenced in a study of blood T cell repertoires in COVID-19. TCRdb's table, derived via immunoSEQ multiplex PCR, lists solely in-frame clones and lacks some. The table includes over 130,000 clones, approximately 86% detected once. Specimen: peripheral blood. These receptors were collected from a man between 65 and 85 years old with acute or convalescent COVID-19.

V is TRBV19 and J is TRBJ1-5; perhaps TRBD1 as D (6 bases). Trimming stripped 5 bases from V and 2 bases from J, with 13 bases between. The CDR3 runs to 15 residues. Germline CDR1 is LNHDA and CDR2 is SQIVND (reference sequence). CDR3 nucleotides: TGTGCCAGTAGTCCCCCCGGACAGCGCAATCAGCCCCAGCATTTT. Residues: CASSPPGQRNQPQHF.

The rearrangement uses TRBV2 and TRBJ1-1; no clear D gene. The V and J ends lost 6 bases and 10 bases respectively, with 27 bases between them. This CDR3 comprises 16 residues. CDR1 is SNHLY and CDR2 is FYNNEI in the germline V gene. The CDR3 DNA follows: TGTGCCAGCAGCGCTCCTACTGCCGGGGTAACAACGGGAGCTTTCTTT. Amino acids: CASSAPTAGVTTGAFF.

The genes are TRBV6-5 and TRBJ2-5, with 8 bases lining up with TRBD1. V shed 1 base and J 4 bases; nucleotides not matched to a gene: 8. Germline CDR1 MNHEY, CDR2 SVGAGI. This CDR3 is 16 amino acids long. For the CDR3, the DNA is TGTGCCAGCAGTTACTTTCAGGGGGCGGAGGTAGAGACCCAGTACTTC. Its protein product is CASSYFQGAEVETQYF.

This chain connects TRBV6-6 to TRBJ2-2; D may be TRBD1 (6 bases). V dropped 5 bases and J dropped 4 bases, with 11 bases sitting between them. The germline V gene encodes CDR1 MNHNY and CDR2 SVGAGI (reference sequence). This CDR3 is built from 14 residues. DNA of the CDR3: TGTGCCAGCAGTACAGGGTGGGTCACCGGGGAGCTGTTTTTT. The encoded protein is CASSTGWVTGELFF.

This clone was seen more than once but under ten times. The CDR3 reads CASRRGLGYEQFF. The CDR3 coding sequence is TGTGCCAGTAGAAGGGGACTAGGCTATGAGCAGTTCTTC. J is TRBJ2-1 and V is TRBV7-8, with TRBD2 identical over 8 bases. The V gene's germline CDR1 is SGHVS and CDR2 FQNEAQ. This CDR3 has 13 amino acids. With V trimmed by 9 bases and J by 8 bases, 9 bases remained unmatched. The whole variable domain, remainder taken from reference TRBV7-8 and TRBJ2-1, is GAGVSQSPRYKVAKRGQDVALRCDPISGHVSLFWYQQALGQGPEFLTYFQNEAQLDKSGLPSDRFFAERPEGSVSTLKIQRTQQEDSAVYLCASRRGLGYEQFFGPGTRLTVL.

The V call is TRBV5-6, the J call TRBJ2-6; D gene unclear. CDR3 size: 17 residues. Trimming took off 1 base at V and 0 bases at J, with 11 bases between the two ends. Germline CDR1 reads SGHDT; CDR2 reads YYEEEE. CDR3 coding DNA: TGTGCCAGCAGCTTGATTACTCCATCCTCTGGGGCCAACGTCCTGACTTTC. Residues: CASSLITPSSGANVLTF.